This TCR beta chain was recovered during a study of long-term antiretroviral therapy in people with HIV. The wider study: The oldest samples precede the 2015 immediate-ART recommendation by about a decade.

Study results and caveats: Blood draws took place between about 2003 and 2018 and possibly involved older ART regimens.

In the case of this clone: Its target is unknown.

V was trimmed by 6 bases and J by 8 bases, leaving 17 bases between them. The CDR3 has 15 amino acids. Germline V CDR1 and CDR2: MGHDK, SYGVNS. Researchers ran immunoSEQ v3.0 at survey level. Profiling relied on immunoSEQ multiplex PCR, and the TCRdb table lists in-frame clones only, not all of them. The sample has 15,000 to 20,000 clones, more than 70% seen once; the top ten hold about 12%. This sequence was found in a man aged 50 to 60 with HIV. The sample in question was unsorted PBMCs, obtained 6.9 years after starting antiretroviral therapy. The V gene is TRBV25-1, the J gene TRBJ1-6; D call uncertain. CDR3 residues: CASRMDRGVDSPLHF. CDR3 bases: TGTGCCAGCAGGATGGACCGAGGCGTCGATTCACCCCTCCACTTT.